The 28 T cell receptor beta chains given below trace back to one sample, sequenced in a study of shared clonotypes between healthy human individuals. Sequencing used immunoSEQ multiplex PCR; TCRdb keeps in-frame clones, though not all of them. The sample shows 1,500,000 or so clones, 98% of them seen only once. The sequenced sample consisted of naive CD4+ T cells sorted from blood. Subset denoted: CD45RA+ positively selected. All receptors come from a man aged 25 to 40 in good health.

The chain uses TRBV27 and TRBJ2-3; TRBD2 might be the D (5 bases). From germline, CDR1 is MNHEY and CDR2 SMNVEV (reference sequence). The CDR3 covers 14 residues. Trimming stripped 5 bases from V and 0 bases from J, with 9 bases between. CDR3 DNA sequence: TGTGCCAGCAGTCTGGAGCGGAGCACAGATACGCAGTATTTT. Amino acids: CASSLERSTDTQYF.

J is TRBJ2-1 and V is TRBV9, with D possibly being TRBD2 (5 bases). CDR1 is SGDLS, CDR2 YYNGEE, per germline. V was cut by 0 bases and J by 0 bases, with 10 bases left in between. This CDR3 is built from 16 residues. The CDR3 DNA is TGTGCCAGCAGCGTAGACGAGGGCGGCTCCTACAATGAGCAGTTCTTC. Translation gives CASSVDEGGSYNEQFF.

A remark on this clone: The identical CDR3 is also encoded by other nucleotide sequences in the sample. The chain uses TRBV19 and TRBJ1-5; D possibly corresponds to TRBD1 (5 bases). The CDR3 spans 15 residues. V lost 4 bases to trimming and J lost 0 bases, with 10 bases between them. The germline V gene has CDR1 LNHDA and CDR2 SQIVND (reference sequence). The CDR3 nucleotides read TGTGCCAGTAGTACAACCGGGGGTAGCAATCAGCCCCAGCATTTT. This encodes CASSTTGGSNQPQHF. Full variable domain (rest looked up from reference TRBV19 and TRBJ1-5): DGGITQSPKYLFRKEGQNVTLSCEQNLNHDAMYWYRQDPGQGLRLIYYSQIVNDFQKGDIAEGYSVSREKKESFPLTVTSAQKNPTAFYLCASSTTGGSNQPQHFGDGTRLSIL.

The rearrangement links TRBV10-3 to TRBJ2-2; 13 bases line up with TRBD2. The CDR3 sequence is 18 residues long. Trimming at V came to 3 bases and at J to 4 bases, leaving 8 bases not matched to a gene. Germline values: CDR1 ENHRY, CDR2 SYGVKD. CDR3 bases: TGTGCCATCAGTGAATCCCCACTAGCGGGAGGGTCCACCGGGGAGCTGTTTTTT. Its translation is CAISESPLAGGSTGELFF.

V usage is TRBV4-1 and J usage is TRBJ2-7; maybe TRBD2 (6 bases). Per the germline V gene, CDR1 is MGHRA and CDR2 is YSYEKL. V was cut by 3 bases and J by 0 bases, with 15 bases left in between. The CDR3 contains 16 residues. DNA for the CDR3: TGCGCCAGCAGCCAGATCCCGGGACTGGACTCCTACGAGCAGTACTTC. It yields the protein CASSQIPGLDSYEQYF.

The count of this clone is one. The CDR3, as DNA: TGTGCCAGCAGCTTAGTGGTGGATACGCAGTATTTT. As protein: CASSLVVDTQYF. The chain combines TRBV7-6 with TRBJ2-3; D gene uncertain. V lost 1 base, J lost 6 bases, and 5 bases lay in between. Germline V CDR1 and CDR2: SGHVS, FNYEAQ. This CDR3 is built from 12 residues.

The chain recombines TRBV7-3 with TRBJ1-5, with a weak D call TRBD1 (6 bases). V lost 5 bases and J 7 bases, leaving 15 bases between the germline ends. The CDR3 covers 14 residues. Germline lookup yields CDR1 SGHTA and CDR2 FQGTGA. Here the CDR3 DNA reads TGTGCCAGCAGCCTCGTCCCAGGGGCCCAGCCCCAGCATTTT. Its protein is CASSLVPGAQPQHF.

Here the CDR3 reads CASSLVGAVNQPQHF. For the CDR3, the DNA is TGTGCCAGCAGCTTAGTAGGGGCCGTCAATCAGCCCCAGCATTTT. The rearrangement links TRBV7-2 to TRBJ1-5; D is perhaps TRBD1 (5 bases). CDR3 length: 15 residues. V was clipped by 1 base and J by 3 bases, with 10 bases between them. Germline assignment: CDR1 SGHTA and CDR2 FQGNSA.

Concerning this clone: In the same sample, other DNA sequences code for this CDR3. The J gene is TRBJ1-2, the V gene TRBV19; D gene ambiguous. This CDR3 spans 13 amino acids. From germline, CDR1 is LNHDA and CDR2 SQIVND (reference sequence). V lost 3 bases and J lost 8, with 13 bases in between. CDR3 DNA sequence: TGTGCCAGTAGTATGGGAGGTATTGGCGGCTACACCTTC. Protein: CASSMGGIGGYTF.

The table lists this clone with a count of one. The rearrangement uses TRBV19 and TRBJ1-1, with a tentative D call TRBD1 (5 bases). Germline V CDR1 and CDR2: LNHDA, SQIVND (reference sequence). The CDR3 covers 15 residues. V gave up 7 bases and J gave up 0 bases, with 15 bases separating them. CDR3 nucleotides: TGTGCCAGTAAGCCCCCGCCAGGGATGAACACTGAAGCTTTCTTT. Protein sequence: CASKPPPGMNTEAFF.

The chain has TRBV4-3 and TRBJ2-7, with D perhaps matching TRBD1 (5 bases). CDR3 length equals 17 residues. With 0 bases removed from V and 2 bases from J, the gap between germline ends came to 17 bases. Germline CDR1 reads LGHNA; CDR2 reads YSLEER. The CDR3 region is CASSQDGTTVSPYEQYF. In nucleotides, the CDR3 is TGCGCCAGCAGCCAAGATGGTACGACAGTTTCTCCCTACGAGCAGTACTTC.

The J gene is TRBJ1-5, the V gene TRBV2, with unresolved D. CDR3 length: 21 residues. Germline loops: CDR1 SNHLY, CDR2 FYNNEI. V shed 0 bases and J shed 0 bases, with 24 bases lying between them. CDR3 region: CASSEAPLDSRPEFSNQPQHF. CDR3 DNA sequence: TGTGCCAGCAGTGAAGCGCCCCTAGATAGCCGACCCGAGTTTAGCAATCAGCCCCAGCATTTT. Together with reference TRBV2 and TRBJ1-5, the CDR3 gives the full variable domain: EPEVTQTPSHQVTQMGQEVILRCVPISNHLYFYWYRQILGQKVEFLVSFYNNEISEKSEIFDDQFSVERPDGSNFTLKIRSTKLEDSAMYFCASSEAPLDSRPEFSNQPQHFGDGTRLSIL.

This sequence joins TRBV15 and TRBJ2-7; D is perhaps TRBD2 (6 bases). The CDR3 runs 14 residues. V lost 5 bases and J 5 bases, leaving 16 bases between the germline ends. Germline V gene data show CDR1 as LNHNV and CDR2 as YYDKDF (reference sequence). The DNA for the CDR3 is TGTGCCACCAGCGCGGAACTAGCTTCCCACGAGCAGTACTTC. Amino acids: CATSAELASHEQYF. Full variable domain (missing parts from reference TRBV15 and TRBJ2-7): DAMVIQNPRYQVTQFGKPVTLSCSQTLNHNVMYWYQQKSSQAPKLLFHYYDKDFNNEADTPDNFQSRRPNTSFCFLDIRSPGLGDTAMYLCATSAELASHEQYFGPGTRLTVT.

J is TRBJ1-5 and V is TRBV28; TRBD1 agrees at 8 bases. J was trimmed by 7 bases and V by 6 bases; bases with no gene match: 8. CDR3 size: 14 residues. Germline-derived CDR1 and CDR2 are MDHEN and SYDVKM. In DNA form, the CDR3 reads TGTGCCAGCAGCAGGACAGGGCCCTCCCAGCCCCAGCATTTT. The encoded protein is CASSRTGPSQPQHF.

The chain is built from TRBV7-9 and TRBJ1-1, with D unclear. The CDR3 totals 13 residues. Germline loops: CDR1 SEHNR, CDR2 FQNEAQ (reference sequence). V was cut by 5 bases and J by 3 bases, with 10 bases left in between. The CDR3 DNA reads TGTGCCAGCAGCCGTGATATGGACACTGAAGCTTTCTTT. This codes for CASSRDMDTEAFF.

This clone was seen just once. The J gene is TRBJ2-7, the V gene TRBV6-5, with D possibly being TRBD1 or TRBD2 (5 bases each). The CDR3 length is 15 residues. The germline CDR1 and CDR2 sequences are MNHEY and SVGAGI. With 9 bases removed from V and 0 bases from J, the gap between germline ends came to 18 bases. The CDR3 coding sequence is TGTGCCAGATTCTGGGGGAAAGGGTACTCCTACGAGCAGTACTTC. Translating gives CARFWGKGYSYEQYF.

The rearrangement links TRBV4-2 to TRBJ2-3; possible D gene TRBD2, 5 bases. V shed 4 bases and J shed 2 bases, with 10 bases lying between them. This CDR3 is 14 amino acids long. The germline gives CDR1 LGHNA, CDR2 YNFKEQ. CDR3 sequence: CASSPRLLTDTQYF. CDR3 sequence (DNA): TGTGCCAGCAGCCCCAGACTACTCACAGATACGCAGTATTTT.

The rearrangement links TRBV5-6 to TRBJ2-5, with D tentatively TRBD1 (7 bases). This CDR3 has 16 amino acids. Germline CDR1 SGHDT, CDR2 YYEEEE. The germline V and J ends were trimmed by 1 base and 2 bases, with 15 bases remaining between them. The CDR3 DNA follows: TGTGCCAGCAGCTTGTTAGGGGGCGGGGATCAAGAGACCCAGTACTTC. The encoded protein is CASSLLGGGDQETQYF.

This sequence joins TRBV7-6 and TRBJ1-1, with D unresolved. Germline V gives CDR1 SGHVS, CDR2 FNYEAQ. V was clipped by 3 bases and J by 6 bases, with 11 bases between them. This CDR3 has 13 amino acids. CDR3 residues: CASSFSPVSEAFF. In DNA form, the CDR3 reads TGTGCCAGCAGCTTTAGCCCGGTGTCTGAAGCTTTCTTT.

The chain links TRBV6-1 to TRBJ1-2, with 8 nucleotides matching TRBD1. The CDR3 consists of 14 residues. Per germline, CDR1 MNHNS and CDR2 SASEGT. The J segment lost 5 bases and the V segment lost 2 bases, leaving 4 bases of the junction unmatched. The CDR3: CASSERDRRYGYTF. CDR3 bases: TGTGCCAGCAGTGAACGGGACAGGCGTTATGGCTACACCTTC.

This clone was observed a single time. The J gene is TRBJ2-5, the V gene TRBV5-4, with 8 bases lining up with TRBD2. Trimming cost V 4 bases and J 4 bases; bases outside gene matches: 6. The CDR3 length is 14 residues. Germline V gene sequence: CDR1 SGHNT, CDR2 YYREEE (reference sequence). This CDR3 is CASSPGGGGETQYF. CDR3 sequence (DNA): TGTGCCAGCAGCCCCGGGGGGGGCGGAGAGACCCAGTACTTC.

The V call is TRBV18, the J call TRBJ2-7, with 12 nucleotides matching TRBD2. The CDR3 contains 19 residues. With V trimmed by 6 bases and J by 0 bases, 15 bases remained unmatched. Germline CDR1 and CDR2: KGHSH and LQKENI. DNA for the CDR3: TGTGCCAGCTCGCCCTTTCGGTCTAGCGGGAGGGATAGCTCCTACGAGCAGTACTTC. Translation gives CASSPFRSSGRDSSYEQYF. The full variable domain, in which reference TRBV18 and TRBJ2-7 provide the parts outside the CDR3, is NAGVMQNPRHLVRRRGQEARLRCSPMKGHSHVYWYRQLPEEGLKFMVYLQKENIIDESGMPKERFSAEFPKEGPSILRIQQVVRGDSAAYFCASSPFRSSGRDSSYEQYFGPGTRLTVT.

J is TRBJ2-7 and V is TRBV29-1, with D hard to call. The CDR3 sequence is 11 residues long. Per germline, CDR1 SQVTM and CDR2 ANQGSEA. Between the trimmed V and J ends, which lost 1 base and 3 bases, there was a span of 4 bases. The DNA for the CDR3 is TGCAGCGTTGAAGGTAACTACGAGCAGTACTTC. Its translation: CSVEGNYEQYF.

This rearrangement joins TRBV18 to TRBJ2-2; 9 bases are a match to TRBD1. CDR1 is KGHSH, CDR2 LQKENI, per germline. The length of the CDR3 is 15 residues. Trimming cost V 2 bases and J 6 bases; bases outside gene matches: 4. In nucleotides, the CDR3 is TGTGCCAGCTCACCAGGGACAGGGCAGGCCGGGGAGCTGTTTTTT. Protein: CASSPGTGQAGELFF.

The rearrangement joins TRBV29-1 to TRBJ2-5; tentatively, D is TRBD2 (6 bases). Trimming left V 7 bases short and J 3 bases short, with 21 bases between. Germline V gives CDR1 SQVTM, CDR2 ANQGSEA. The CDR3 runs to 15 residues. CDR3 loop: CSANPSGAGKETQYF. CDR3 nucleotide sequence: TGCAGCGCCAACCCCTCGGGTGCGGGGAAAGAGACCCAGTACTTC. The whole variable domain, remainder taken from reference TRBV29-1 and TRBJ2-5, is SAVISQKPSRDICQRGTSLTIQCQVDSQVTMMFWYRQQPGQSLTLIATANQGSEATYESGFVIDKFPISRPNLTFSTLTVSNMSPEDSSIYLCSANPSGAGKETQYFGPGTRLLVL.

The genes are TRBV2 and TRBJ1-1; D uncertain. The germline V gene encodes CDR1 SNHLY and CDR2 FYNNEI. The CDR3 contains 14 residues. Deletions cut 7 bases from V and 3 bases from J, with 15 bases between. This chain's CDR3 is CASIHQLRDTEAFF. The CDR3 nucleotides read TGTGCCAGCATTCATCAGCTGAGGGACACTGAAGCTTTCTTT.

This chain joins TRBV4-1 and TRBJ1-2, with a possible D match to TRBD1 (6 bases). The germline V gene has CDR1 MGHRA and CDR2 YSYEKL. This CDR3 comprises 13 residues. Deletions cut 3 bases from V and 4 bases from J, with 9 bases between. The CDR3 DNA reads TGCGCCAGCAGCCAGGACAGAGGCTATGGCTACACCTTC. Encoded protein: CASSQDRGYGYTF.

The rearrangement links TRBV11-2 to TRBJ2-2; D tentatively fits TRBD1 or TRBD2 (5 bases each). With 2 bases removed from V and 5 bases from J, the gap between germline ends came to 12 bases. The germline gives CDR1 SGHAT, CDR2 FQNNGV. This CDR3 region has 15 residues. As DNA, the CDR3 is TGTGCCAGCAGCTTAACAGGCCCGGGGACCGGGGAGCTGTTTTTT. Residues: CASSLTGPGTGELFF.